The sequence of this T cell receptor (beta chain) was determined in a study of CD8 T cells in Susac syndrome. cDNA came from around 0.5 to 1 ug RNA primed by random hexamers. TCRdb fed the immunoSEQ multiplex PCR reads into MiXCR, producing one record per CDR3 protein. The table includes approximately 100,000 distinct CDR3 sequences, 85% to 95% detected once. As to this clonotype: The junction differs from germline at one of its ends, possibly a read error.

TEMRA cells underwent FACS enrichment and CD8+ and CD4+ T cells underwent negative isolation. This CDR3 contains 13 residues. Looked up from germline, CDR1 is KGHDR and CDR2 is SFDVKD. Sample: CD4+ T cells from PBMCs. The V and J genes are TRBV24-1 and TRBJ2-1; 9 nucleotides line up with TRBD1. The TCR sequence derives from a human donor in good health. The CDR3 nucleotides are TGTGCCACTAGTGGACAGGGGACGAATGAGCAGTTCTTC. Translating gives CATSGQGTNEQFF.